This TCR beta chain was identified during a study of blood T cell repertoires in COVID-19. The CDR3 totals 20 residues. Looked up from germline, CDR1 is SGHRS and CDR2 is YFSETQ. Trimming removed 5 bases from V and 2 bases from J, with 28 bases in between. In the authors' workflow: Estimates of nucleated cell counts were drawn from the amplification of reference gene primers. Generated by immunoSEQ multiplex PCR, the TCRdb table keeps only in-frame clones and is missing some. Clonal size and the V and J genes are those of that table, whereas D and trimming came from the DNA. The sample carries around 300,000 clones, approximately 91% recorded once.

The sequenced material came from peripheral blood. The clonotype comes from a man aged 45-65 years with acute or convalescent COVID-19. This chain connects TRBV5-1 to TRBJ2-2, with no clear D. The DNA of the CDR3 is TGCGCCAGCAGTTCCCGTCGCGATCGGGTGGCGGCTTTAAACACCGGGGAGCTGTTTTTT. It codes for CASSSRRDRVAALNTGELFF.